This TCR beta chain stems from a study of T cell responses to AZD1222 COVID-19 vaccine. Points from the study as a whole: CD4 TCRs covered the whole spike, strongest at regions 160-218 and 743-854. Unmutated variant regions are reportedly the target of nearly half of TCRs that are spike-specific.

Comments on this clone: Its antigen remains unknown.

TCRdb's table, derived via immunoSEQ multiplex PCR, lists solely in-frame clones and lacks some. The sample lists roughly 97,000 clones, 88% occurring once. V lost 6 bases and J lost 5; bases outside the gene matches: 3. Germline V gene sequence: CDR1 ENHRY, CDR2 SYGVKD. This CDR3 has 13 residues. This rearrangement joins TRBV10-3 to TRBJ2-2; 7 bases are a match to TRBD1. This receptor was obtained from an adult in good health. This specimen consisted of peripheral blood, obtained on day 0 of AZD1222 vaccination. As DNA, the CDR3 is TGTGCCATCAGGGACAGGTCAACCGGGGAGCTGTTTTTT. Protein: CAIRDRSTGELFF.